In this sample, the clone carrying this TCR beta chain turned up a few times. Its target is not known. V gave up 5 bases and J gave up 3 bases, with 10 bases separating them. The CDR3 has 13 amino acids. Germline CDR1 is LNHNV and CDR2 is YYDKDF (reference sequence). This record belongs to a study of T-cell memory formation after mild COVID-19. Points from the study as a whole: Detection of some responders pre-infection suggested pre-existing cross-reactive memory T cells participated.

UMIs and sample barcodes were carried by the TCR alpha and TCR beta cDNA libraries that 5'RACE produced using constant-segment primers. One entry per CDR3 protein results from TCRdb running MiXCR on the 5' RACE reads. The table records roughly 110,000 distinct CDR3 sequences, about 24% of them present only once. The sequencing input was PBMCs or a T cell subset sorted from them (not recorded which). The clonotype was recovered from a man in his late teens or twenties who had mild COVID-19 (a few samples of this study predate the infection). Cell type and time point are not known. The rearrangement joins TRBV15 to TRBJ2-5, with no clear D. CDR3 region: CATSPRRKETQYF. The CDR3 coding sequence is TGTGCCACCAGCCCTCGGAGAAAAGAGACCCAGTACTTC.